The 27 T cell receptor beta chains reported below all come from one sample, sequenced in a study of CXCR3-negative and CXCR3-positive naive CD8 T cells. Notes on the study in general: When CXCR3-positive naive cells were set against CXCR3-negative naive cells, the former had more hydrophobic TRB CDR3s.

Antigens for these TCRs are unknown. The TRB libraries of cDNA were built by UMI-labeled 5' RACE. TCRdb re-called the 5' RACE reads and catalogs CDR3 proteins one per entry, DNA excluded. The sample has around 95,000 distinct CDR3 sequences. The sample was naive CXCR3+ CD8+ T cells from blood. Subset specified: CD45RO-CCR7+CD27+CD95- naive CD8+ T cells expressing CXCR3 (TNR3+). The source of these receptors is a human donor in good health. Some clones in this sample may be carry-over from other donors' samples.

The genes are TRBV5-1 and TRBJ2-7; TCRdb returns TRBD2, unconfirmable since there is no DNA. Germline V lookup: CDR1 SGHRS, CDR2 YFSETQ. This CDR3 comprises 17 residues. The CDR3 sequence is CASSSGLAGTSSYEQYF.

The CDR3 sequence is CASRAGRLKLFF. The chain joins TRBV23-1 to TRBJ1-4; TCRdb's D call of TRBD1 is untestable without DNA. TRBV23-1 counts as an open reading frame of uncertain function. The CDR3 has 12 amino acids.

The chain carries TRBV20-1 and TRBJ2-5. This CDR3 spans 13 amino acids. Germline values: CDR1 DFQATT, CDR2 SNEGSKA (reference sequence). The chain's CDR3 is CSVVGDYQETQYF.

The rearrangement uses TRBV12-3 or TRBV12-4 and TRBJ1-1. This CDR3 has 13 amino acids. CDR3 sequence: CASSLATHTEAFF.

V and J are TRBV28 and TRBJ2-7; the D gene TCRdb calls, TRBD1, cannot be checked with no DNA. This CDR3 region has 14 residues. In germline, CDR1 is MDHEN, CDR2 SYDVKM. The CDR3 here is CASSPRTGNYEQYF.

The chain joins TRBV7-2 to TRBJ2-3; TCRdb's D call of TRBD2 is untestable without DNA. This CDR3 is built from 13 residues. Germline V gives CDR1 SGHTA, CDR2 FQGNSA. The CDR3 is CASSLDPLDTQYF.

The rearrangement uses TRBV5-1 and TRBJ2-7. This CDR3 contains 15 residues. Germline CDR1 and CDR2: SGHRS and YFSETQ. The CDR3: CASSLGTEWAYEQYF.

The chain employs TRBV6-2 or TRBV6-3 and TRBJ2-2; TCRdb's D gene call, TRBD2, goes unchecked for lack of DNA. This CDR3 is built from 14 residues. Germline loops: CDR1 MNHEY, CDR2 SVGEGT. The CDR3 reads CAGSSPGLIGELFF.

This chain connects TRBV29-1 to TRBJ2-1. The CDR3 sequence is 11 residues long. Germline assignment: CDR1 SQVTM and CDR2 ANQGSEA. CDR3: CSDLGDNEQFF.

The rearrangement uses TRBV20-1 and TRBJ2-7; the D call of TRBD1 rests on TCRdb alone, since no DNA is present to check it. The CDR3 has 12 amino acids. Germline values: CDR1 DFQATT, CDR2 SNEGSKA (reference sequence). The CDR3 sequence is CSARQGTYEQYF.

The chain uses TRBV20-1 and TRBJ2-1; TCRdb's assignment of TRBD2 cannot be checked, as there is no DNA. The CDR3 runs to 15 residues. Germline V lookup: CDR1 DFQATT, CDR2 SNEGSKA (reference sequence). The CDR3 spells CSARAPGLAVGEQFF.

The chain employs TRBV12-3 or TRBV12-4 and TRBJ2-7; TCRdb's D gene call, TRBD2, goes unchecked for lack of DNA. The CDR3 runs to 15 residues. CDR3 loop: CASSLQRGGGSEQYF.

V and J are TRBV7-9 and TRBJ2-1. CDR1 and CDR2 from the germline V gene are SEHNR and FQNEAQ (reference sequence). This CDR3 has 12 amino acids. The chain's CDR3 is CASSQFTVSEFF.

The V call is TRBV5-8, the J call TRBJ2-1. The germline CDR1 and CDR2 sequences are SGHTS and YDEGEE. CDR3 length: 15 amino acids. This CDR3 reads CASSLSRSSYNEQFF.

The chain employs TRBV4-3 and TRBJ2-1; TCRdb calls TRBD2, which cannot be checked without DNA. This CDR3 has 13 residues. The germline V gene encodes CDR1 LGHNA and CDR2 YSLEER. The CDR3 here is CASSQVEGREQFF.

V is TRBV29-1 and J is TRBJ1-1. The CDR3 runs to 12 residues. Germline V lookup: CDR1 SQVTM, CDR2 ANQGSEA. The CDR3: CSVGRMNTEAFF.

This chain joins TRBV20-1 and TRBJ2-7; TCRdb proposes TRBD1, but this gene call is untestable without DNA. The length of the CDR3 is 15 residues. CDR1 DFQATT and CDR2 SNEGSKA come from the germline V gene (reference sequence). CDR3: CSASQGAGQTYEQYF.

The V and J genes are TRBV10-3 and TRBJ2-1; TCRdb calls TRBD2, which cannot be checked without DNA. There are 15 residues in the CDR3. Germline CDR1 ENHRY, CDR2 SYGVKD. This chain's CDR3 is CAISDPGLAGGQQFF.

The chain combines TRBV29-1 with TRBJ1-2; the TCRdb call, TRBD1, lacks DNA for checking. The length of the CDR3 is 11 residues. CDR1 and CDR2 from the germline V gene are SQVTM and ANQGSEA. CDR3 region: CSALDSYGYTF.

The gene calls are TRBV14 and TRBJ2-1; without DNA, the TCRdb call of TRBD2 cannot be checked. The CDR3 extends over 17 amino acids. CDR1 and CDR2 (germline): SGHDN, FVKESK. CDR3 residues: CASSPSYGGGVNNEQFF.

The J gene is TRBJ2-1, the V gene TRBV7-3; TCRdb's D call of TRBD2 is untestable without DNA. Germline lookup yields CDR1 SGHTA and CDR2 FQGTGA. There are 13 residues in the CDR3. The CDR3 loop reads CASSLLASPEQFF.

The chain couples TRBV12-3 or TRBV12-4 to TRBJ2-1. The CDR3 is 12 amino acids. This chain's CDR3 is CASSPPYNEQFF.

J is TRBJ2-7 and V is TRBV27; the TRBD1 assignment by TCRdb is unverifiable without DNA. The CDR3 loop spans 13 amino acids. In germline, CDR1 is MNHEY, CDR2 SMNVEV (reference sequence). The CDR3 loop is CASSLAGQYEQYF.

The rearrangement links TRBV4-2 to TRBJ2-5; TCRdb proposes TRBD2, but this gene call is untestable without DNA. Germline V gene sequence: CDR1 LGHNA, CDR2 YNFKEQ. The CDR3 has 15 residues. This chain's CDR3 is CASSQGAGGLETQYF.

The chain has TRBV28 and TRBJ2-3; TCRdb proposes TRBD2, but this gene call is untestable without DNA. The CDR3 is 16 amino acids. Germline V gives CDR1 MDHEN, CDR2 SYDVKM. This chain's CDR3 is CASSSTGLAGVNTQYF.

The chain carries TRBV2 and TRBJ2-1; TCRdb's D gene call, TRBD1, goes unchecked for lack of DNA. Germline lookup yields CDR1 SNHLY and CDR2 FYNNEI. This CDR3 is 16 amino acids long. CDR3 sequence: CASSESVGGYGNEQFF.

This chain uses TRBV5-6 with TRBJ2-2. The CDR3 has 15 amino acids. Germline CDR1 is SGHDT and CDR2 is YYEEEE. CDR3 residues: CASSLIWGSGGELFF. Looking up the rest from reference TRBV5-6 and TRBJ2-2 gives the full variable domain: DAGVTQSPTHLIKTRGQQVTLRCSPKSGHDTVSWYQQALGQGPQFIFQYYEEEERQRGNFPDRFSGHQFPNYSSELNVNALLLGDSALYLCASSLIWGSGGELFFGEGSRLTVL.